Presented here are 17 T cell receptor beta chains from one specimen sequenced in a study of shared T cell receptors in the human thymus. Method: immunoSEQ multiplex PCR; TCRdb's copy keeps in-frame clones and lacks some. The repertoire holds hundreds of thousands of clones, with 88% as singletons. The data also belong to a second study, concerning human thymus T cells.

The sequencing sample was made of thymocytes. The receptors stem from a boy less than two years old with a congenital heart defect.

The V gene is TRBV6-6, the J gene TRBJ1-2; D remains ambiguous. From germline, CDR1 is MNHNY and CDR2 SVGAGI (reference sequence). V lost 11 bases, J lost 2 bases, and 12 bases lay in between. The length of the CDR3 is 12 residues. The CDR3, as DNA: TGTGCCGGAGGTTTAGGGAACTATGGCTACACCTTC. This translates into CAGGLGNYGYTF.

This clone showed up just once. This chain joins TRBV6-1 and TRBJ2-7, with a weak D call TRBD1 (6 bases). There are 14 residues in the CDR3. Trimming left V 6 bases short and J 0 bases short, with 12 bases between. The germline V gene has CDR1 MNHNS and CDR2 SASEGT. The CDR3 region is CASSAYRDSYEQYF. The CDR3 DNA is TGTGCCAGCAGCGCCTACAGGGACTCCTACGAGCAGTACTTC.

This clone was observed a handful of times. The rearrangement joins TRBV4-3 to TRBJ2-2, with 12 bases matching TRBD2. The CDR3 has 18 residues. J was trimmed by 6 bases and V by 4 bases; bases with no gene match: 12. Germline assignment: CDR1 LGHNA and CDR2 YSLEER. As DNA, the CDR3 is TGCGCCAGCAGCCCCAAAGGGATCCTAGCGGGGGGGTCCGGGGAGCTGTTTTTT. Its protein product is CASSPKGILAGGSGELFF.

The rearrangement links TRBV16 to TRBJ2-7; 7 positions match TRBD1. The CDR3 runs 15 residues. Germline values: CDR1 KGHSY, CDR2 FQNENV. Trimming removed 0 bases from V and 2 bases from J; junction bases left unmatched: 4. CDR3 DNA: TGTGCCAGCAGCCAATCACGACAGGGACCCTACGAGCAGTACTTC. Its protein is CASSQSRQGPYEQYF.

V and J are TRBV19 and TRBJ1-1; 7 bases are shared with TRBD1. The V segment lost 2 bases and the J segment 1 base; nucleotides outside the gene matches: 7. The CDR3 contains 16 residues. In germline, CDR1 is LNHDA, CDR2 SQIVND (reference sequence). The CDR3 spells CASSIFPDRENTEAFF. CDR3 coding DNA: TGTGCCAGTAGTATATTCCCAGACAGGGAGAACACTGAAGCTTTCTTT.

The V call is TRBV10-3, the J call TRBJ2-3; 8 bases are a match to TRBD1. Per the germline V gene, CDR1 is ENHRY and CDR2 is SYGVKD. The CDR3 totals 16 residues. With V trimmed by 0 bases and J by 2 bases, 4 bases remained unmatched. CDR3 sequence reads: CAISESTGVDTDTQYF. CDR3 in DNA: TGTGCCATCAGTGAGTCGACAGGGGTTGACACAGATACGCAGTATTTT.

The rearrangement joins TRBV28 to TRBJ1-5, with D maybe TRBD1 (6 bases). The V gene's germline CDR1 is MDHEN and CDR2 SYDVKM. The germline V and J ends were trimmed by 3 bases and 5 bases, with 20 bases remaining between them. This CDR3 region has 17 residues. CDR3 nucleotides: TGTGCCAGCAGTTTCCCGTCCACCACAGGGAAGGATCAGCCCCAGCATTTT. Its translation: CASSFPSTTGKDQPQHF.

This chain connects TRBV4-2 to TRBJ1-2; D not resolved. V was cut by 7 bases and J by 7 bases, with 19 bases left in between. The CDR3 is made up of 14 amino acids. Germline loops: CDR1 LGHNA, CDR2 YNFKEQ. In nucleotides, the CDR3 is TGTGCCAGCAACCCGCCCAAACAAGGGAGTGGCTACACCTTC. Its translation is CASNPPKQGSGYTF.

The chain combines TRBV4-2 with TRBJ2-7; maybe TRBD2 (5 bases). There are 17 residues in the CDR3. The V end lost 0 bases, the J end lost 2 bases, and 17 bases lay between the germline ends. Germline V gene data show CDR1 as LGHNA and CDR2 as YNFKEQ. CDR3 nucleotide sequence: TGTGCCAGCAGCCAAGATCGTTCGAGGGAGTCCCCCTACGAGCAGTACTTC. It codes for CASSQDRSRESPYEQYF.

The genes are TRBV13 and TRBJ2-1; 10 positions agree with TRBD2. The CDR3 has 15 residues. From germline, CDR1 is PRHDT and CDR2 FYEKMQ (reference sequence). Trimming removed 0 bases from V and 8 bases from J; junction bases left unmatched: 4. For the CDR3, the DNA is TGTGCCAGCAGCTTAGGAGCTAGCGGGAGCCATGAGCAGTTCTTC. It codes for CASSLGASGSHEQFF.

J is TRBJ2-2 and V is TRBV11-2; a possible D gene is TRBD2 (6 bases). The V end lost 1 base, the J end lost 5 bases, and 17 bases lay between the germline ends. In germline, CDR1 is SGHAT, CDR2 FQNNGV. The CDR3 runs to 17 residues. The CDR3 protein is CASSLAVRRADTGELFF. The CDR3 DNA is TGTGCCAGCAGCTTAGCGGTACGGAGGGCCGATACCGGGGAGCTGTTTTTT.

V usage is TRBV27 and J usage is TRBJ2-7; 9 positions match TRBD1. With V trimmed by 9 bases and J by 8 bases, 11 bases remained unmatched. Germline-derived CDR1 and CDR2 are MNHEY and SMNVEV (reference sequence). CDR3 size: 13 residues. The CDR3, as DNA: TGTGCCAGTTCCGGGACAGGGAGGTTTAAGCAGTACTTC. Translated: CASSGTGRFKQYF.

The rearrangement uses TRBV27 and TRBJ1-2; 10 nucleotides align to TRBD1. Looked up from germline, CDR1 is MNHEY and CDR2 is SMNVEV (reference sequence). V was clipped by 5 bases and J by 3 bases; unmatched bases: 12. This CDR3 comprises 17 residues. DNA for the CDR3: TGTGCCAGCAGTCCCATCCTCCCGGGGACAGGGGACTATGGCTACACCTTC. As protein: CASSPILPGTGDYGYTF.

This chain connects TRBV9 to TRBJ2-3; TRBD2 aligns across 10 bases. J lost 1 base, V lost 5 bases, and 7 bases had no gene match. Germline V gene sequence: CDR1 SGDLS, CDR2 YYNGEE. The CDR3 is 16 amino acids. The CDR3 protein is CASSTSGTSGTDTQYF. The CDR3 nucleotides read TGTGCCAGCAGTACCTCCGGGACTAGCGGCACAGATACGCAGTATTTT.

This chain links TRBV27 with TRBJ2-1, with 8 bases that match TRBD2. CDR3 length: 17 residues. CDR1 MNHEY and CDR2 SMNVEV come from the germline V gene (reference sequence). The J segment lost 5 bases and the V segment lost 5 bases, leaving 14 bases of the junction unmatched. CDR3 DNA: TGTGCCAGCAGTAAGTTCGGACTAGCCTCTATAGACAATGAGCAGTTCTTC. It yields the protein CASSKFGLASIDNEQFF.

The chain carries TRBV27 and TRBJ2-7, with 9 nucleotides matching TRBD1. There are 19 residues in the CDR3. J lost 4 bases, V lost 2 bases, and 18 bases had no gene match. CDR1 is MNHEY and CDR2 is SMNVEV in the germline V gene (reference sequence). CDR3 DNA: TGTGCCAGCAGTTTAAGACGGGACAGGGAAATCGGGAGGCCATACGAGCAGTACTTC. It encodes CASSLRRDREIGRPYEQYF.

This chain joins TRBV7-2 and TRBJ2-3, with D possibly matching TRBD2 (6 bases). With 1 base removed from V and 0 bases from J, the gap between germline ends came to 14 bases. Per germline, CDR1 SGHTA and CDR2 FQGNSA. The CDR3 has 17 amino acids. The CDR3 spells CASSLVGVSGSTDTQYF. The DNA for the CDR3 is TGTGCCAGCAGCTTAGTTGGTGTGAGCGGGAGCACAGATACGCAGTATTTT. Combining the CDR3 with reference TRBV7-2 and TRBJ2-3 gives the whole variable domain GAGVSQSPSNKVTEKGKDVELRCDPISGHTALYWYRQSLGQGLEFLIYFQGNSAPDKSGLPSDRFSAERTGGSVSTLTIQRTQQEDSAVYLCASSLVGVSGSTDTQYFGPGTRLTVL.